Sequencing of this T cell receptor beta chain was carried out in a study of tumor-infiltrating lymphocytes in primary liver carcinoma. Background on the study: The study obtained roughly 3.5 to 7.13 million productive TCRbeta reads per sample, similar across tissue types.

Reverse transcription of around 500 ng total RNA with a constant-region primer produced TCR beta cDNA. Three nested multiplex PCR rounds, a slightly modified ARM-PCR, produced the libraries for TCR beta. Investigators reported that the first two PCR rounds, at roughly 11 cycles each, used TRBV1-TRBV30 forward primers with a C-beta reverse primer. One entry per CDR3 protein results from TCRdb running MiXCR on the multiplex PCR reads. The repertoire has approximately 330,000 distinct CDR3 sequences, approximately 64% of them found once; the top ten carry under 8.5%. This clonotype was seen more than once but under ten times. An end of the junction does not agree with germline; a read error may underlie this. This CDR3 has 15 residues. Germline V gene data show CDR1 as SGHAT and CDR2 as FQNNGV. Blood RNA came from unsorted whole blood; germline DNA was also extracted.

The TCR comes from a man aged 35 to 55 with primary liver carcinoma and hepatitis B virus infection. V gene TRBV11-2 combines with J gene TRBJ2-1; 7 bases fit TRBD2. Material for sequencing was peripheral blood. The CDR3 nucleotides read TGTGCCAGCAGCTTAGGCGGGAGTTCCTACGATGAGCAGTTCTTT. It codes for CASSLGGSSYDEQFF.